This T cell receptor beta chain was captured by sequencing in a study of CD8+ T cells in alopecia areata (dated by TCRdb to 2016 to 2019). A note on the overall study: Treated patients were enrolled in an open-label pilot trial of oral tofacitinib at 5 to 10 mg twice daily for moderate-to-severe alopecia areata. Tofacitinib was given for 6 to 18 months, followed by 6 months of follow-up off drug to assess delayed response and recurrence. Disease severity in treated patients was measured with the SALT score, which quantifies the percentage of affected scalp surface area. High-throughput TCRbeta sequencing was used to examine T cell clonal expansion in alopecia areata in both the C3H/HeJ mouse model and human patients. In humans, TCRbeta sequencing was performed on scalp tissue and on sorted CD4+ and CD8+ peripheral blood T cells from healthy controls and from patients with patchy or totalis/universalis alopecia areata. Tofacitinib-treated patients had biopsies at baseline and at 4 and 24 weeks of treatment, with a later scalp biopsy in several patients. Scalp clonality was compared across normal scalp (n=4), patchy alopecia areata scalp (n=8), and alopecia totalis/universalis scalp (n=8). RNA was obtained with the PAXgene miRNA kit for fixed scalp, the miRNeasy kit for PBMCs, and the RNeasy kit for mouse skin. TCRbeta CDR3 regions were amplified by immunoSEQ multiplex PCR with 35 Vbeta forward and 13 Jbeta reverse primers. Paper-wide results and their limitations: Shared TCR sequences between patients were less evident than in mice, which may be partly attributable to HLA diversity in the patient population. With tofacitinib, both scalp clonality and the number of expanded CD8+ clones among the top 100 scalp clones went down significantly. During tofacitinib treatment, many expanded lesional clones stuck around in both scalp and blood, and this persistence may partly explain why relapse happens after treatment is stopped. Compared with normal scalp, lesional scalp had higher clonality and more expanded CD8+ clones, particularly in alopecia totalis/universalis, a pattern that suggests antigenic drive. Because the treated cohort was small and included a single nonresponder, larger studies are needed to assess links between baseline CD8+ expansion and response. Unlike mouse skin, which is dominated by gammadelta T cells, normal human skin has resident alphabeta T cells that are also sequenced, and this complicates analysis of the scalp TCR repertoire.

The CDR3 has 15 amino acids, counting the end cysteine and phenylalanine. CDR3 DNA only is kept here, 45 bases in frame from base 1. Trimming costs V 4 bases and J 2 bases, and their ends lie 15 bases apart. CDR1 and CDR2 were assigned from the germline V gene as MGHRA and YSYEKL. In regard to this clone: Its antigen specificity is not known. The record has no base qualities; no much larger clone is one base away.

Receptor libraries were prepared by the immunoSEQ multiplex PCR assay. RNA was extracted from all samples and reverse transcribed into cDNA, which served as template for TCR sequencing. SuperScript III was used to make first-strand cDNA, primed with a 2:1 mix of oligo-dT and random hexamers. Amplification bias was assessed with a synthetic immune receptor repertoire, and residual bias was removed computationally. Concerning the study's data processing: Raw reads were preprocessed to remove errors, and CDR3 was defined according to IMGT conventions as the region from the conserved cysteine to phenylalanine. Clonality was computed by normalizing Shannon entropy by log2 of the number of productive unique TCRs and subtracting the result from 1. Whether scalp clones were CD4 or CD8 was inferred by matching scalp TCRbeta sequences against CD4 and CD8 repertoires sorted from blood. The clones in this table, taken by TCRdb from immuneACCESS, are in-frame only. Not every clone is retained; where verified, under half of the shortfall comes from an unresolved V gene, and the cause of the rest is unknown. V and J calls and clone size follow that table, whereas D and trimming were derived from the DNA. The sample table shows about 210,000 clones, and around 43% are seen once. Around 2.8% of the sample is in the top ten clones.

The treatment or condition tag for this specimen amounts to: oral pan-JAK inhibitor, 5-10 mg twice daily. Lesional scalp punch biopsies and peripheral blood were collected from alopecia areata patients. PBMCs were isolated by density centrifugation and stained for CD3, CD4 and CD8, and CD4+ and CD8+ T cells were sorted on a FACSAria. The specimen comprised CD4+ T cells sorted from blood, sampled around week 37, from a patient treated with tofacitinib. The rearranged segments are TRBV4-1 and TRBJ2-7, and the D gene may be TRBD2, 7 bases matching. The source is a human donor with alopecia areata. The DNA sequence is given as TGCGCCAGCAGCCTCCAGGCGGGGGCCGCCTACGAGCAGTACTTC. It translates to CASSLQAGAAYEQYF.